This T cell receptor beta chain was identified during a study of response to subunit inactivated influenza vaccine. Germline V gene sequence: CDR1 SGHRS, CDR2 YFSETQ. CDR3 size: 14 residues. V shed 0 bases and J shed 12 bases, with 16 bases lying between them. Using its own MiXCR run on the RT-PCR reads, TCRdb lists one record per CDR3 protein. The sample shows hundreds of thousands of distinct CDR3 sequences, roughly a fifth of them seen only once. Overall study results and limits: Authors suggested each seasonal influenza vaccination recruits few new T cells.

A word on this clonotype: Its matching antigen is unknown.

The chain carries TRBV5-1 and TRBJ2-1, with unresolved D. The sample was PBMCs from blood, taken 21 months after vaccination. The origin of this receptor is a man aged 50-75 years who received an inactivated influenza vaccine. CDR3 nucleotide sequence: TGCGCCAGCAGCTTGGCCTTCGCCCCCCAAGGGCAGTTCTTC. Its translation: CASSLAFAPQGQFF.